This T cell receptor (beta chain) was sequenced in a study of brain T cells in children with intractable seizures. The CDR3 totals 14 residues. Between the trimmed V and J ends, which lost 0 bases and 0 bases, there was a span of 4 bases. Germline CDR1 SGHDT, CDR2 YYEEEE. On this clone: Other DNA sequences in this sample translate to the same CDR3.

Documented time point: blood from clinic visit 5 months post-surgery; TSC patient then seizure free. Surgery cases with the highest brain T cell transcript signatures were chosen for sequencing. This table comes from immunoSEQ multiplex PCR, and its TCRdb copy is limited to in-frame clones, with some not included. The sample shows a few hundred thousand clones, nearly 95% of them seen only once. This sequence originates from a boy under three years old with tuberous sclerosis and intractable seizures. The input for sequencing was peripheral blood, taken more than 4 months after surgery. The rearrangement links TRBV5-6 to TRBJ1-3; D is uncertain. The DNA of the CDR3 is TGTGCCAGCAGCTTGGTGGACTCTGGAAACACCATATATTTT. This codes for CASSLVDSGNTIYF. The full variable domain, in which reference TRBV5-6 and TRBJ1-3 provide the parts outside the CDR3, is DAGVTQSPTHLIKTRGQQVTLRCSPKSGHDTVSWYQQALGQGPQFIFQYYEEEERQRGNFPDRFSGHQFPNYSSELNVNALLLGDSALYLCASSLVDSGNTIYFGEGSWLTVV.